Listed below are T cell receptor beta chains from one sample, sequenced in a study of blood T cells in healthy people across ages. Each CDR3 protein gets one entry after TCRdb re-called the 5' RACE reads with MiXCR. This table has under 800,000 distinct CDR3 sequences, about 42% appearing once. The sequencing sample was made of blood. Every receptor here comes from a woman in her sixties in good health. Each CDR3 is given with its conserved first and last residue.

J: TRBJ1-2; V: TRBV20-1; length: 14; CDR3: CSASYQGPNGGYTF
J: TRBJ2-5; V: TRBV7-2; length: 14; CDR3: CASSLRGPGETQYF
J: TRBJ1-6; V: TRBV4-1; length: 14; CDR3: CASSQEGRDSPLHF
J: TRBJ2-7; V: TRBV7-2; length: 13; CDR3: CASSVARPYEQYF
J: TRBJ2-2; V: TRBV15; length: 14; CDR3: CATSRDQNTGELFF
J: TRBJ2-1; V: TRBV24-1; length: 16; CDR3: CATSEGAGVFYNEQFF
J: TRBJ1-6; V: TRBV27; length: 13; CDR3: CASSENRRDSLHF
J: TRBJ2-1; V: TRBV19; length: 16; CDR3: CASSPDRGDSYNEQFF
J: TRBJ2-1; V: TRBV7-9; length: 15; CDR3: CASTVGGTSYNEQFF
J: TRBJ2-3; V: TRBV7-2; length: 15; CDR3: CASSLTSGNPDTQYF
J: TRBJ1-2; V: TRBV7-2; length: 14; CDR3: CASNHRNTNYGYTF
J: TRBJ2-7; V: TRBV11-2; length: 14; CDR3: CASSLGMVQYEQYF
J: TRBJ2-1; V: TRBV20-1; length: 17; CDR3: CSADSRGASGRGNEQFF
J: TRBJ2-7; V: TRBV20-1; length: 18; CDR3: CSARDITGASSSYNEQYF
J: TRBJ2-1; V: TRBV7-2; length: 15; CDR3: CASSLPRGYSGEQFF
J: TRBJ2-5; V: TRBV7-8; length: 16; CDR3: CAVSPGRPHFQETQYF
J: TRBJ2-3; V: TRBV7-9; length: 14; CDR3: CASSLEGLADTQYF
J: TRBJ2-1; V: TRBV5-1; length: 16; CDR3: CASIPSGGSSYNEQFF
J: TRBJ1-2; V: TRBV9; length: 13; CDR3: CASSVEINYGYTF
J: -; V: TRBV6-5; length: 15; CDR3: CASSFTGGRTYEQYF
J: TRBJ1-2; V: TRBV4-1; length: 16; CDR3: CASSQEVLGGNYGYTF
J: TRBJ2-5; V: TRBV20-1; length: 12; CDR3: CSAGQHQETQYF
J: TRBJ2-2; V: TRBV6-1; length: 18; CDR3: CASSTPTSGPANTGELFF
J: TRBJ1-1; V: TRBV6-5; length: 16; CDR3: CASSYSAGGKGTEAFF
J: TRBJ1-1; V: TRBV5-1; length: 12; CDR3: CASSYDITEAFF
J: TRBJ2-5; V: TRBV2; length: 17; CDR3: CASKEHRTGETQETQYF
J: TRBJ2-3; V: TRBV20-1; length: 11; CDR3: CSARAASRQYF
J: TRBJ2-3; V: TRBV14; length: 14; CDR3: CASSQGGSPTVQYF